This paragraph reports one TCR beta chain. Its antigen is undetermined. Libraries were UMI-labeled 5' RACE TRB cDNA. One entry per CDR3 protein, without DNA, is what TCRdb gives after re-calling the 5' RACE reads. The table lists 75,000 to 100,000 distinct CDR3 sequences. This CDR3 region has 14 residues. Germline V lookup: CDR1 MNHEY, CDR2 SVGAGI. The record originates from a study of CXCR3-negative and CXCR3-positive naive CD8 T cells. Study-wide results and limits: CXCR3-positive naive cells had more hydrophobic TRB CDR3s than CXCR3-negative naive cells.

The TCR sequence derives from a human donor in good health. Some clones in this sample may be carry-over from other donors' samples. This rearrangement joins TRBV6-5 to TRBJ1-5. Sequenced sample: naive CXCR3+ CD8+ T cells from blood. Subset: CD45RO-CCR7+CD27+CD95- naive CD8+ T cells expressing CXCR3 (TNR3+). CDR3 sequence reads: CASSQRRGNQPQHF.